The 4 T cell receptor beta chains listed next were all sequenced from one sample in a study of Graves' ophthalmopathy and Graves' hyperthyroidism (dated 2018 in TCRdb). The instrument was an Illumina HiSeq 2000. For repertoire sequencing, TCR beta CDR3 regions were amplified from RNA transcripts. The first round was an RT-PCR using HTBI primers with the Qiagen OneStep RT-PCR kit, and this first round was followed by a second-round multiplex PCR, then size selection and purification. The public sequencing data were trimmed at Q25 with fastp and processed into clonotypes with MiXCR by TCRdb, which kept only in-frame beta chains. CDR3 protein duplicates are merged, each entry listing the most common genes and DNA. This sample comprises 400,000 or so distinct CDR3 sequences, roughly a sixth of them detected only once. Of the sample, roughly 2.4% is held by the ten largest clones. The material sequenced was peripheral blood. The receptors here all came from an adult woman with stable Graves' hyperthyroidism.

This clonotype was seen ten or more times. The CDR3 reads CAISERLGGSYEQYF. CDR3 DNA sequence: TGTGCCATCAGTGAGCGTCTAGGGGGCTCCTACGAGCAGTACTTC. The rearrangement joins TRBV10-3 to TRBJ2-7; maybe TRBD1 (6 bases). Trimming shortened V by 2 bases and J by 0 bases, and 11 bases separated the two germline ends. In germline, CDR1 is ENHRY, CDR2 SYGVKD. The CDR3 contains 15 residues.

This clonotype was detected ten times or more. The chain links TRBV12-3 or TRBV12-4 to TRBJ1-6; D unresolved. V shed 3 bases and J shed 9 bases, with 18 bases lying between them. The CDR3 extends over 16 amino acids. CDR3 in DNA: TGTGCCAGCAGTTTTTTCATCGGATACAGCGGTTCACCCCTCCACTTT. Translation gives CASSFFIGYSGSPLHF.

The table lists this clonotype with a count of one. The rearrangement links TRBV25-1 to TRBJ1-2; possible D gene TRBD1, 5 bases. The ends were cut back, 2 bases at V and 8 bases at J, with 18 bases in the middle. There are 15 residues in the CDR3. Germline V gene sequence: CDR1 MGHDK, CDR2 SYGVNS. CDR3 sequence: CASSENFGTLKGYTF. DNA of the CDR3: TGTGCCAGCAGTGAAAACTTCGGGACTTTGAAAGGCTACACCTTC.

This clonotype was found many times. The V call is TRBV20-1, the J call TRBJ2-6; D ambiguous. The CDR3 is made up of 14 amino acids. Germline CDR1 reads DFQATT; CDR2 reads SNEGSKA (reference sequence). The ends were cut back, 6 bases at V and 1 base at J, with 10 bases in the middle. The CDR3: CSAPEESGANVLTF. In nucleotides, the CDR3 is TGCAGTGCGCCTGAGGAGTCTGGGGCCAACGTCCTGACTTTC.